The sequence of this T cell receptor beta chain was determined in a study of early T cells in non-severe SARS-CoV-2 infection. Turning to the study itself: Sequencing of unsorted whole blood was done on bulk RNA, leaving chains unpaired.

This clonotype was picked up many times. In TCRdb, the 5' RACE reads were re-called with MiXCR into one record per CDR3 protein. This table holds nearly 30,000 distinct CDR3 sequences, less than 7.5% found once. The CDR3 sequence is 17 residues long. Germline values: CDR1 SGHTA, CDR2 FQGNSA. The ends lost 5 bases at V and 5 bases at J; junction bases unmatched: 13. The specimen was whole blood. V usage is TRBV7-2 and J usage is TRBJ2-3; 10 nucleotides match TRBD1. This receptor was obtained from an adult who was a healthcare worker with PCR-confirmed SARS-CoV-2 infection or an uninfected control (not recorded which). The CDR3 region is CASSPRPGTGVGDTQYF. The CDR3 nucleotides are TGTGCCAGCAGCCCACGGCCCGGGACAGGGGTTGGAGATACGCAGTATTTT.